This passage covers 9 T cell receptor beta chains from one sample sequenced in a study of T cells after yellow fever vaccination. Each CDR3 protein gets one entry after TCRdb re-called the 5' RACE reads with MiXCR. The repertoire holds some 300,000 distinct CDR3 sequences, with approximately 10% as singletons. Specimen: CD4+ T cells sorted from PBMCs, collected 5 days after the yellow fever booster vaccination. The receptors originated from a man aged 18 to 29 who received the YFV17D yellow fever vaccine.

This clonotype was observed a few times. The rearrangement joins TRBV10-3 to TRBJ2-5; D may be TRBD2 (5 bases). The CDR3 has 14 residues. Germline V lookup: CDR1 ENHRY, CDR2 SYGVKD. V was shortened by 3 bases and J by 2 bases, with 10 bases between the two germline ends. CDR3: CAISEADAQETQYF. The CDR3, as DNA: TGTGCCATCAGTGAAGCGGACGCACAAGAGACCCAGTACTTC.

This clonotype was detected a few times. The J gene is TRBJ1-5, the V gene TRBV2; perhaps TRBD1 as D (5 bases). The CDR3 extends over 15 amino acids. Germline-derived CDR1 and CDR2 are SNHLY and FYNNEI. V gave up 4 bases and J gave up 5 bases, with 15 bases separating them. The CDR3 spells CASSGTGRQHQPQHF. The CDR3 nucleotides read TGTGCCAGCAGTGGGACCGGGAGACAGCATCAGCCCCAGCATTTT.

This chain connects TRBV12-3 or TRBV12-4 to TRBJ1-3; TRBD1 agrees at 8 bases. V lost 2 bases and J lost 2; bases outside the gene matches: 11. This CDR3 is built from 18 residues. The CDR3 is CASSLRSRGLGPGNTIYF. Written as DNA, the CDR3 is TGTGCCAGCAGTTTAAGGAGCAGGGGGCTTGGTCCTGGAAACACCATATATTTT.

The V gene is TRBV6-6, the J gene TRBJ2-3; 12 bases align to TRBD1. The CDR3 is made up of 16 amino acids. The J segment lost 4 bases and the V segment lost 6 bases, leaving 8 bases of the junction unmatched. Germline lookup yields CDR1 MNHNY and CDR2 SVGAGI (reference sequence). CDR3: CASSRGQGAPSDTQYF. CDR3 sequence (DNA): TGTGCCAGCAGCCGGGGACAGGGGGCCCCCTCAGATACGCAGTATTTT.

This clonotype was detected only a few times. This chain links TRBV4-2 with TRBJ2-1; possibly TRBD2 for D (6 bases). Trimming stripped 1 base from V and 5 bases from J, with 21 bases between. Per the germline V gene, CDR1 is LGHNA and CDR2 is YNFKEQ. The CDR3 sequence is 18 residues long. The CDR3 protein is CASSQVGRGIIRNNEQFF. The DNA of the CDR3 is TGTGCCAGCAGCCAAGTTGGCCGGGGGATCATCCGGAACAATGAGCAGTTCTTC.

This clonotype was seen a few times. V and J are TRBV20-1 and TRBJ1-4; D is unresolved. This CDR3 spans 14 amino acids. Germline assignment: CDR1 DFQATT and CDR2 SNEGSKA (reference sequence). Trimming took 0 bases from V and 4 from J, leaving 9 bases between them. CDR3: CSARDLVINEKLFF. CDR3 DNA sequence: TGCAGTGCTAGAGATCTGGTGATTAATGAAAAACTGTTTTTT.

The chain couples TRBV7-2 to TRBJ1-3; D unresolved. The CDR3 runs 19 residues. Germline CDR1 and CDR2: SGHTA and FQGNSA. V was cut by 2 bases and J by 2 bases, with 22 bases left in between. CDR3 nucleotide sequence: TGTGCCAGCAGCTTACGCCCCCACCAATTGTCATCTGCTGGAAACACCATATATTTT. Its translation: CASSLRPHQLSSAGNTIYF.

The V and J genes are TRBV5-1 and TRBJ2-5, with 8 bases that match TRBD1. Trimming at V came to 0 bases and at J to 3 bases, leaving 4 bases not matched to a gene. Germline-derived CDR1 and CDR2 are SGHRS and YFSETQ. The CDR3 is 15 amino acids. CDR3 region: CASSLGAGGEETQYF. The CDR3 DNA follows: TGCGCCAGCAGCTTGGGTGCAGGGGGCGAAGAGACCCAGTACTTC.

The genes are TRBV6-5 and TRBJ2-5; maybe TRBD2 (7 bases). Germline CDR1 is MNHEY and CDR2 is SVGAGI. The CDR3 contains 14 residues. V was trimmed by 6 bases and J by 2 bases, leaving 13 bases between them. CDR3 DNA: TGTGCCAGCAGCATGGGGGGGGCACAAGAGACCCAGTACTTC. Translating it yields CASSMGGAQETQYF.